Each of the 24 T cell receptor beta chains below was sequenced from the same sample in a study of blood T cell repertoires in COVID-19. Some clones are missing from TCRdb's copy, which holds only in-frame ones; the method was immunoSEQ multiplex PCR. This table has around 200,000 clones, roughly 84% appearing once. The sample taken for sequencing was peripheral blood. These receptors all come from a woman of 80 years or more with acute or convalescent COVID-19.

This clone showed up just once. The chain combines TRBV5-1 with TRBJ2-7; TRBD2 matches 10 bases. The germline CDR1 and CDR2 sequences are SGHRS and YFSETQ. Unmatched junction bases numbered 18, after V lost 4 bases and J lost 5 bases. This CDR3 region has 18 residues. CDR3 sequence reads: CASSPERSSGSVWDEQYF. DNA for the CDR3: TGCGCCAGCAGCCCGGAGCGGTCTAGCGGGAGTGTCTGGGACGAGCAGTACTTC.

Judged by abundance, this clone is medium-sized. The V and J genes are TRBV6-5 and TRBJ1-2; the match to TRBD1 covers 8 bases. With V trimmed by 7 bases and J by 6 bases, 7 bases remained unmatched. In germline, CDR1 is MNHEY, CDR2 SVGAGI. This CDR3 has 13 amino acids. Here the CDR3 DNA reads TGTGCCAGCACTGGACAGGGCCTAGATGGCTACACCTTC. Translated: CASTGQGLDGYTF.

This clone was detected a few times. The chain recombines TRBV7-2 with TRBJ1-1; D unclear. Germline V gene lookup returns CDR1 SGHTA and CDR2 FQGNSA. The V end was cut by 4 bases, the J end by 5 bases, with 14 bases between. This CDR3 is 14 amino acids long. CDR3 in DNA: TGTGCCAGCAGCTCCCAACCAGGCGTTACTGAAGCTTTCTTT. Protein: CASSSQPGVTEAFF.

The V gene is TRBV5-6, the J gene TRBJ1-3; perhaps TRBD1 as D (6 bases). The CDR3 length is 15 residues. Germline assignment: CDR1 SGHDT and CDR2 YYEEEE. V gave up 4 bases and J gave up 2 bases, with 13 bases separating them. CDR3 bases: TGTGCCAGCAGCCGAGAGACAGGACCTGGAAACACCATATATTTT. It codes for CASSRETGPGNTIYF.

The chain is built from TRBV3-1 (or the pseudogene TRBV3-2) and TRBJ1-1; 8 bases match TRBD1. Germline trimming cut 3 bases from V and 1 base from J; bases unmatched to any gene: 1. Per germline, CDR1 LGHDT and CDR2 YNNKEL (reference sequence). CDR3 size: 14 residues. The CDR3 here is CASSHGTGNTEAFF. In DNA, the CDR3 is TGTGCCAGCAGCCACGGGACAGGGAACACTGAAGCTTTCTTT.

V is TRBV5-1 and J is TRBJ1-1; a weak D match, TRBD1 (6 bases). CDR3 size: 17 residues. In germline, CDR1 is SGHRS, CDR2 YFSETQ. V lost 0 bases, J lost 2 bases, and 17 bases lay in between. The CDR3 is CASSLGRTALTNTEAFF. In DNA form, the CDR3 reads TGCGCCAGCAGCTTGGGGAGGACAGCCCTAACCAACACTGAAGCTTTCTTT.

This chain joins TRBV28 and TRBJ1-3; 7 positions agree with TRBD1. The V gene end was trimmed by 3 bases and the J gene end by 2 bases; junction bases not matched to a gene: 1. Germline CDR1 and CDR2: MDHEN and SYDVKM. The CDR3 covers 14 residues. CDR3 residues: CASSLTGTGNTIYF. The DNA of the CDR3 is TGTGCCAGCAGTTTGACAGGGACTGGAAACACCATATATTTT. Full variable domain (missing parts from reference TRBV28 and TRBJ1-3): DVKVTQSSRYLVKRTGEKVFLECVQDMDHENMFWYRQDPGLGLRLIYFSYDVKMKEKGDIPEGYSVSREKKERFSLILESASTNQTSMYLCASSLTGTGNTIYFGEGSWLTVV.

This clone showed up just once. The J gene is TRBJ2-7, the V gene TRBV9, with D maybe TRBD2 (6 bases). Between the trimmed V and J ends, which lost 4 bases and 2 bases, there was a span of 13 bases. CDR1 and CDR2 from the germline V gene are SGDLS and YYNGEE. The CDR3 runs to 14 residues. The CDR3 loop reads CASSLGGLTYEQYF. The CDR3 bases are TGTGCCAGCAGCCTCGGGGGACTCACCTACGAGCAGTACTTC.

V is TRBV2 and J is TRBJ1-3, with 7 bases identical to TRBD1. V lost 5 bases to trimming and J lost 4 bases; unmatched junction nucleotides: 5. The germline CDR1 and CDR2 sequences are SNHLY and FYNNEI. This CDR3 is built from 14 residues. The CDR3 is CASSLGQLGNTIYF. The CDR3 nucleotides are TGTGCCAGCAGTCTGGGACAGTTAGGAAACACCATATATTTT.

The rearrangement links TRBV27 to TRBJ2-2, with a tentative D call TRBD1 (6 bases). From germline, CDR1 is MNHEY and CDR2 SMNVEV (reference sequence). Deletions cut 0 bases from V and 5 bases from J, with 13 bases between. The CDR3 has 16 residues. In nucleotides, the CDR3 is TGTGCCAGCAGTTTATCTGGGGGCGGAAAGACCGGGGAGCTGTTTTTT. Protein sequence: CASSLSGGGKTGELFF.

This clone was recorded only once. The chain carries TRBV11-3 and TRBJ2-5; no definite D call. This CDR3 is built from 12 residues. Trimming stripped 2 bases from V and 5 bases from J, with 6 bases between. The germline CDR1 and CDR2 sequences are SGHNT and YENEEA. CDR3 nucleotides: TGTGCCAGCAGCTTAAGTGGCGAGACCCAGTACTTC. It yields the protein CASSLSGETQYF. Full variable domain (outside the CDR3, taken from reference TRBV11-3 and TRBJ2-5): EAGVVQSPRYKIIEKKQPVAFWCNPISGHNTLYWYLQNLGQGPELLIRYENEEAVDDSQLPKDRFSAERLKGVDSTLKIQPAELGDSAVYLCASSLSGETQYFGPGTRLLVL.

This chain joins TRBV11-3 and TRBJ2-3; 11 positions agree with TRBD1. The CDR3 has 17 amino acids. Trimming took 5 bases from V and 1 from J; bases not matched to a gene: 8. Germline CDR1 SGHNT, CDR2 YENEEA. CDR3 in DNA: TGTGCCAGCAGCACCGGACAGGGGGCTAGAGGCACAGATACGCAGTATTTT. Translating it yields CASSTGQGARGTDTQYF.

This clone has more than one count but fewer than ten. V usage is TRBV7-3 and J usage is TRBJ2-5, with a possible D match to TRBD2 (6 bases). The CDR3 length is 13 residues. Per germline, CDR1 SGHTA and CDR2 FQGTGA. V was clipped by 5 bases and J by 1 base, with 8 bases between them. The CDR3 loop reads CASSRGAQETQYF. In DNA form, the CDR3 reads TGTGCCAGCAGCCGCGGGGCCCAAGAGACCCAGTACTTC.

The genes are TRBV7-9 and TRBJ2-1, with 10 bases fitting TRBD2. The CDR3 is made up of 19 amino acids. Germline V gene lookup returns CDR1 SEHNR and CDR2 FQNEAQ (reference sequence). The J segment lost 0 bases and the V segment lost 10 bases, leaving 18 bases of the junction unmatched. CDR3 residues: CATSRTSGTLMSSYNEQFF. CDR3 coding DNA: TGTGCCACATCTCGGACTAGCGGTACCCTAATGAGCTCCTACAATGAGCAGTTCTTC.

CDR3 loop: CSVERDRRASEAFF. The CDR3 DNA is TGCAGCGTTGAAAGGGACAGGAGAGCGTCCGAAGCTTTCTTT. V and J are TRBV29-1 and TRBJ1-1; 8 bases line up with TRBD1. This CDR3 is 14 amino acids long. The germline V gene encodes CDR1 SQVTM and CDR2 ANQGSEA. V lost 2 bases and J lost 8; bases outside the gene matches: 10.

This chain uses TRBV3-1 (or the pseudogene TRBV3-2) with TRBJ2-7, with unresolved D. V was clipped by 3 bases and J by 1 base, with 4 bases between them. Germline loops: CDR1 LGHDT, CDR2 YNNKEL (reference sequence). The length of the CDR3 is 12 residues. CDR3 bases: TGTGCCAGCAGCCAGAGGTCCTACGAGCAGTACTTC. It is translated as CASSQRSYEQYF.

The rearrangement joins TRBV10-3 to TRBJ1-5, with no clear D. The CDR3 runs 15 residues. The V end was cut by 2 bases, the J end by 2 bases, with 10 bases between. Germline CDR1 and CDR2: ENHRY and SYGVKD. DNA for the CDR3: TGTGCCATCAGTGAGGAGGGTAGGGGCAATCAGCCCCAGCATTTT. Translated: CAISEEGRGNQPQHF.

V gene TRBV4-3 combines with J gene TRBJ2-2; 11 bases agree with TRBD2. Losses at the gene ends were 3 bases for V and 4 bases for J; bases not matched to a gene: 4. The CDR3 is made up of 16 amino acids. Germline V gene sequence: CDR1 LGHNA, CDR2 YSLEER. DNA for the CDR3: TGCGCCAGCAGCCATAGCCTAGCGGGAGGCACCGGGGAGCTGTTTTTT. Its translation is CASSHSLAGGTGELFF.

V is TRBV6-2 or TRBV6-3 and J is TRBJ2-7, with D hard to call. The CDR3 has 14 residues. CDR1 and CDR2 from the germline V gene are MNHEY and SVGEGT. V dropped 4 bases and J dropped 3 bases, with 13 bases sitting between them. The CDR3 DNA follows: TGTGCCAGCAGTTCTCATGCCCAGAACTACGAGCAGTACTTC. Its protein is CASSSHAQNYEQYF.

The chain is built from TRBV6-2 or TRBV6-3 and TRBJ2-3, with 7 bases aligning to TRBD2. This CDR3 is built from 14 residues. In germline, CDR1 is MNHEY, CDR2 SVGEGT. The ends lost 3 bases at V and 6 bases at J; junction bases unmatched: 6. CDR3 amino acids: CASSYRREWDTQYF. The CDR3 DNA reads as TGTGCCAGCAGTTATCGGCGGGAGTGGGATACGCAGTATTTT.

The chain carries TRBV14 and TRBJ2-2, with TRBD2 identical over 12 bases. This CDR3 contains 18 residues. Per germline, CDR1 SGHDN and CDR2 FVKESK. Trimming took 0 bases from V and 6 from J; bases not matched to a gene: 8. DNA for the CDR3: TGTGCCAGCAGCCAAGATCTAACTAGCGGGAGGTTCGCCGGGGAGCTGTTTTTT. Its translation: CASSQDLTSGRFAGELFF.

Only a few counts were recorded for this clone. This chain's CDR3 is CASSPSGTRSYNEQFF. CDR3 DNA: TGTGCCAGTAGTCCCTCCGGGACTAGATCTTACAATGAGCAGTTCTTC. V is TRBV19 and J is TRBJ2-1; TRBD2 agrees at 8 bases. This CDR3 has 16 amino acids. V was pared by 5 bases and J by 4 bases, with 10 bases of the junction left unmatched. The germline gives CDR1 LNHDA, CDR2 SQIVND (reference sequence).

The J gene is TRBJ2-7, the V gene TRBV7-2; D is possibly TRBD1 (6 bases). V was cut by 1 base and J by 7 bases, with 17 bases left in between. The CDR3 consists of 15 residues. In germline, CDR1 is SGHTA, CDR2 FQGNSA. CDR3 DNA sequence: TGTGCCAGCAGCTTAGGTGGGACAACCCCCCTAGAGCAGTACTTC. Its protein product is CASSLGGTTPLEQYF. The variable domain in full, completed from reference TRBV7-2 and TRBJ2-7, reads GAGVSQSPSNKVTEKGKDVELRCDPISGHTALYWYRQSLGQGLEFLIYFQGNSAPDKSGLPSDRFSAERTGGSVSTLTIQRTQQEDSAVYLCASSLGGTTPLEQYFGPGTRLTVT.

The chain carries TRBV5-4 and TRBJ1-4; D ambiguous. Trimming removed 0 bases from V and 3 bases from J, with 15 bases in between. The CDR3 extends over 17 amino acids. The germline V gene has CDR1 SGHNT and CDR2 YYREEE (reference sequence). CDR3 DNA: TGTGCCAGCAGCTTGGGGGCGGGGATCAAGTCTAATGAAAAACTGTTTTTT. Residues: CASSLGAGIKSNEKLFF.